The 27 T cell receptor beta chains listed next were all sequenced from one sample in a study of naive and memory T cell subsets. Two oligonucleotides, mixed equimolar, formed the beta constant-region primer covering TRBC1 and TRBC2. Ligated cDNA was amplified by four rounds of PCR with nested alpha and beta constant-region primers and SP2. Via MiXCR, TCRdb re-called the UMI-ligation and nested PCR reads, giving one row per CDR3 protein. The data contain about 120,000 distinct CDR3 sequences, 30% to 45% of them seen just once; the ten biggest clones take up approximately 0.9%. The sequenced sample was central memory CD4+ T cells from blood. Every receptor here comes from a human donor in good health.

V and J are TRBV7-2 and TRBJ2-7; D assignment may be TRBD1 or TRBD2 (5 bases each). Germline V gene data show CDR1 as SGHTA and CDR2 as FQGNSA. V was cut by 7 bases and J by 1 base, with 14 bases left in between. The CDR3 runs to 14 residues. The CDR3 loop is CASKPGRGSYEQYF. The DNA for the CDR3 is TGTGCCAGCAAACCGGGACGGGGATCCTACGAGCAGTACTTC.

This clonotype showed up just a few times. The chain joins TRBV12-3 or TRBV12-4 to TRBJ2-3, with a tentative D call TRBD2 (6 bases). The CDR3 contains 15 residues. Deletions cut 3 bases from V and 3 bases from J, with 13 bases between. This CDR3 reads CASSLTSSATDTQYF. The CDR3 DNA reads as TGTGCCAGCAGTTTGACCTCTAGCGCAACAGATACGCAGTATTTT.

The chain uses TRBV7-8 and TRBJ1-5, with D hard to call. Per the germline V gene, CDR1 is SGHVS and CDR2 is FQNEAQ. The V end lost 0 bases, the J end lost 2 bases, and 8 bases lay between the germline ends. There are 15 residues in the CDR3. This CDR3 reads CASSLALGGNQPQHF. In DNA form, the CDR3 reads TGTGCCAGCAGCTTAGCGTTGGGAGGCAATCAGCCCCAGCATTTT.

The CDR3 sequence is CSASSGMNTEAFF. DNA for the CDR3: TGCAGTGCTAGTTCGGGTATGAACACTGAAGCTTTCTTT. This rearrangement joins TRBV20-1 to TRBJ1-1, with D unclear. The CDR3 loop spans 13 amino acids. V was trimmed by 3 bases and J by 0 bases, leaving 8 bases between them. The germline V gene encodes CDR1 DFQATT and CDR2 SNEGSKA (reference sequence).

This sequence joins TRBV28 and TRBJ1-5, with a weak D call TRBD1 (5 bases). The CDR3 length is 15 residues. Trimming cost V 8 bases and J 9 bases, with 23 bases left between them. Per the germline V gene, CDR1 is MDHEN and CDR2 is SYDVKM. CDR3 sequence reads: CASGSTGGGLRPQHF. CDR3 DNA sequence: TGTGCCAGCGGGTCGACGGGGGGAGGTCTACGGCCCCAGCATTTT.

In this sample, this clonotype turned up a few times. Here the CDR3 reads CASNLRTDTQYF. The CDR3 DNA sequence: TGTGCCAGCAATCTCCGCACAGATACGCAGTATTTT. The chain recombines TRBV2 with TRBJ2-3; the D is unclear. Deletions cut 7 bases from V and 1 base from J, with 6 bases between. CDR3 size: 12 residues. In germline, CDR1 is SNHLY, CDR2 FYNNEI.

The genes are TRBV7-2 and TRBJ2-3, with 9 bases matching TRBD2. Losses at the gene ends were 6 bases for V and 5 bases for J; bases not matched to a gene: 12. Germline values: CDR1 SGHTA, CDR2 FQGNSA. This CDR3 has 16 amino acids. CDR3 region: CASSTSGTSWRDTQYF. The CDR3 coding sequence is TGTGCCAGCAGTACGAGCGGGACTAGCTGGAGAGATACGCAGTATTTT.

This clonotype was seen a few times. V and J are TRBV25-1 and TRBJ1-6; a weak D match, TRBD1 (6 bases). Germline V gives CDR1 MGHDK, CDR2 SYGVNS. The V end lost 2 bases, the J end lost 0 bases, and 11 bases lay between the germline ends. CDR3 length: 17 amino acids. The CDR3: CASSERQGSSYNSPLHF. The CDR3 DNA reads as TGTGCCAGCAGTGAACGCCAGGGGAGCTCCTATAATTCACCCCTCCACTTT.

V usage is TRBV7-9 and J usage is TRBJ2-1, with D maybe TRBD2 (6 bases). Trimming pared 7 bases from V and 8 bases from J, leaving 21 bases between. The germline CDR1 and CDR2 sequences are SEHNR and FQNEAQ (reference sequence). CDR3 length: 15 residues. In nucleotides, the CDR3 is TGTGCCAGCACCCCGACTAGTATGGGGGAGGATGAGCAGTTCTTC. It encodes CASTPTSMGEDEQFF.

The table lists this clonotype with a few counts. The chain recombines TRBV7-9 with TRBJ2-3; 10 bases fit TRBD2. The V segment lost 5 bases and the J segment 14 bases; nucleotides outside the gene matches: 10. Germline V gene lookup returns CDR1 SEHNR and CDR2 FQNEAQ (reference sequence). The CDR3 sequence is 13 residues long. The CDR3 loop is CASSPISGRAWYF. CDR3 nucleotide sequence: TGTGCCAGCAGCCCGATAAGCGGGAGGGCCTGGTATTTT.

The V gene is TRBV20-1, the J gene TRBJ1-5; D ambiguous. CDR1 and CDR2 from the germline V gene are DFQATT and SNEGSKA (reference sequence). The CDR3 is made up of 13 amino acids. V was trimmed by 2 bases and J by 3 bases, leaving 8 bases between them. This chain's CDR3 is CSARSSDNQPQHF. CDR3 nucleotides: TGCAGTGCTAGATCCAGTGACAATCAGCCCCAGCATTTT.

This sequence joins TRBV11-3 and TRBJ2-5; TRBD1 aligns across 7 bases. The CDR3 has 13 amino acids. The V gene's germline CDR1 is SGHNT and CDR2 YENEEA. V trimming: 5 bases; J trimming: 2 bases; junction bases outside the gene matches: 2. The CDR3 DNA sequence: TGTGCCAGCAGCGGGGACAGACAAGAGACCCAGTACTTC. Protein product: CASSGDRQETQYF.

This clonotype came up a few times. The chain couples TRBV29-1 to TRBJ2-7; D ambiguous. CDR1 is SQVTM, CDR2 ANQGSEA, per germline. V was pared by 2 bases and J by 6 bases, with 11 bases between. The CDR3 extends over 12 amino acids. CDR3 sequence reads: CSVETPGPEQYF. The CDR3 nucleotides are TGCAGCGTTGAAACCCCCGGGCCCGAGCAGTACTTC.

This clonotype was recorded many times. The chain carries TRBV28 and TRBJ2-7, with D tentatively TRBD2 (5 bases). CDR3 length equals 11 residues. The V gene's germline CDR1 is MDHEN and CDR2 SYDVKM. V dropped 8 bases and J dropped 4 bases, with 9 bases sitting between them. The CDR3 reads CASSKRYEQYF. The CDR3 coding sequence is TGTGCCAGCTCTAAGCGGTACGAGCAGTACTTC.

V usage is TRBV28 and J usage is TRBJ2-1; 12 bases line up with TRBD2. There are 14 residues in the CDR3. V lost 4 bases and J lost 6; bases outside the gene matches: 1. Germline lookup yields CDR1 MDHEN and CDR2 SYDVKM. The CDR3 sequence: CASSSTSGSNEQFF. The CDR3 coding sequence is TGTGCCAGCAGTTCGACTAGCGGGAGCAATGAGCAGTTCTTC.

This clonotype turned up a few times. The V gene is TRBV24-1, the J gene TRBJ2-5, with D perhaps assigned TRBD1 or TRBD2 (5 bases each). CDR3 length equals 14 residues. In germline, CDR1 is KGHDR, CDR2 SFDVKD. V gave up 6 bases and J gave up 3 bases, with 13 bases separating them. CDR3 region: CATSSGRSKETQYF. CDR3 DNA sequence: TGTGCCACCAGTTCGGGACGCTCAAAAGAGACCCAGTACTTC.

The rearrangement links TRBV6-2 or TRBV6-3 to TRBJ2-1, with a possible D match to TRBD2 (6 bases). Germline V gene data show CDR1 as MNHEY and CDR2 as SVGEGT. The CDR3 runs to 12 residues. Trimming took 4 bases from V and 12 from J, leaving 13 bases between them. The DNA of the CDR3 is TGTGCCAGCAGTTTGGAGGGCTTTAGGCAGTTCTTC. Protein product: CASSLEGFRQFF.

This clonotype was counted a few times. The chain is built from TRBV29-1 and TRBJ1-1, with unresolved D. V was clipped by 6 bases and J by 1 base, with 12 bases between them. Germline lookup yields CDR1 SQVTM and CDR2 ANQGSEA. The CDR3 contains 13 residues. The CDR3 sequence is CSVAGQRNTEAFF. Written as DNA, the CDR3 is TGCAGCGTCGCAGGCCAAAGGAACACTGAAGCTTTCTTT. Using reference TRBV29-1 and TRBJ1-1 for the parts outside the CDR3, the full variable domain is SAVISQKPSRDICQRGTSLTIQCQVDSQVTMMFWYRQQPGQSLTLIATANQGSEATYESGFVIDKFPISRPNLTFSTLTVSNMSPEDSSIYLCSVAGQRNTEAFFGQGTRLTVV.

This clonotype was counted a few times. This rearrangement joins TRBV6-5 to TRBJ2-1; a weak D match, TRBD2 (5 bases). The CDR3 is 16 residues long. CDR1 and CDR2 (germline): MNHEY, SVGAGI. V was clipped by 3 bases and J by 0 bases, with 12 bases between them. CDR3 nucleotide sequence: TGTGCCAGCAGTTATCTTTGGACTGTCTCCTACAATGAGCAGTTCTTC. Its protein is CASSYLWTVSYNEQFF.

This sequence joins TRBV6-5 and TRBJ2-6; D possibly corresponds to TRBD1 (5 bases). Germline CDR1 is MNHEY and CDR2 is SVGAGI. This CDR3 is built from 16 residues. V lost 8 bases to trimming and J lost 2 bases, with 16 bases between them. CDR3 protein: CASWGTATAGANVLTF. DNA for the CDR3: TGTGCCAGCTGGGGCACCGCGACGGCTGGGGCCAACGTCCTGACTTTC.

The J gene is TRBJ2-5, the V gene TRBV3-1; possibly TRBD1 or TRBD2 for D (5 bases each). V shed 0 bases and J shed 2 bases, with 16 bases lying between them. Germline-derived CDR1 and CDR2 are LGHDT and YNNKEL (reference sequence). This CDR3 contains 17 residues. The CDR3 DNA sequence: TGTGCCAGCAGCCAAGACCACCCGGGACGGACACAAGAGACCCAGTACTTC. This codes for CASSQDHPGRTQETQYF.

The table lists this clonotype with a few counts. The genes are TRBV5-1 and TRBJ2-6; no clear D gene. Germline CDR1 is SGHRS and CDR2 is YFSETQ. The ends were cut back, 0 bases at V and 0 bases at J, with 22 bases in the middle. This CDR3 comprises 21 residues. CDR3 DNA: TGCGCCAGCAGCTTGGATTTTTTGCCACTGGCCCGAGGCTCTGGGGCCAACGTCCTGACTTTC. This gives the protein CASSLDFLPLARGSGANVLTF.

This clonotype came up a few times. The V call is TRBV7-6, the J call TRBJ1-1, with 9 bases matching TRBD1. The CDR3 extends over 17 amino acids. V shed 1 base, J shed 2 bases, and the junction held 8 bases outside the gene matches. The germline V gene encodes CDR1 SGHVS and CDR2 FNYEAQ. Here the CDR3 DNA reads TGTGCCAGCAGCTTAGGGGGACAGGGTTGGAGAAACACTGAAGCTTTCTTT. This gives the protein CASSLGGQGWRNTEAFF.

This clonotype was detected only a few times. The chain carries TRBV28 and TRBJ1-1, with D unresolved. Germline V gene lookup returns CDR1 MDHEN and CDR2 SYDVKM. This CDR3 comprises 14 residues. V was shortened by 2 bases and J by 2 bases, with 9 bases between the two germline ends. The CDR3 coding sequence is TGTGCCAGCAGTTTAGTACAGCACAACACTGAAGCTTTCTTT. As protein: CASSLVQHNTEAFF.

This clonotype was detected a few times. The chain is built from TRBV7-2 and TRBJ2-7; D gene uncertain. CDR3 size: 13 residues. Germline V gene lookup returns CDR1 SGHTA and CDR2 FQGNSA. Deletions cut 7 bases from V and 0 bases from J, with 10 bases between. CDR3 coding DNA: TGTGCCAGCAAGGTATATAACTCCTACGAGCAGTACTTC. Its protein is CASKVYNSYEQYF.

The chain couples TRBV27 to TRBJ2-1; a weak D match, TRBD1 (6 bases). Germline assignment: CDR1 MNHEY and CDR2 SMNVEV (reference sequence). Trimming removed 3 bases at V and 14 bases at J, with 11 bases between. The CDR3 is 11 amino acids. The CDR3 sequence: CASSFRDTEFF. In DNA form, the CDR3 reads TGTGCCAGCAGTTTTCGGGACACGGAGTTCTTC.

This clonotype has just a few counts. This chain links TRBV20-1 with TRBJ2-4; 13 positions match TRBD2. The V gene's germline CDR1 is DFQATT and CDR2 SNEGSKA (reference sequence). The length of the CDR3 is 18 residues. With 0 bases clipped from V and 7 bases from J, the junction kept 12 bases outside the gene matches. CDR3: CSARDLLAGTSGMNIQYF. The CDR3 region has the DNA TGCAGTGCTAGAGATCTCCTTGCCGGGACTAGCGGGATGAACATTCAGTACTTC.